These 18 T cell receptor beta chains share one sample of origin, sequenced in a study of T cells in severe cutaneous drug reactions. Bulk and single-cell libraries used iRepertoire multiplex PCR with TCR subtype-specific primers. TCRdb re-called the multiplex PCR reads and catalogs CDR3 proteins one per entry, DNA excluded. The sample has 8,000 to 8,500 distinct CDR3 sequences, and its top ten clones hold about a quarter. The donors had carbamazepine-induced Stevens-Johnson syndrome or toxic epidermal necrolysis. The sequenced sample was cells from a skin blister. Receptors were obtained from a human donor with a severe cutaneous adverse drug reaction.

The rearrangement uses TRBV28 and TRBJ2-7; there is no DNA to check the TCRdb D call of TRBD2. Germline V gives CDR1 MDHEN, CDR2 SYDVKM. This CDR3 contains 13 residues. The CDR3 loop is CASSRSGGWEQYF.

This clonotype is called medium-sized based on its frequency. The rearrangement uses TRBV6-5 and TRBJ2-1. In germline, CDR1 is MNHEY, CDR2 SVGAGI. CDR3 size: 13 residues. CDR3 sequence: CASRSFSYNEQFF.

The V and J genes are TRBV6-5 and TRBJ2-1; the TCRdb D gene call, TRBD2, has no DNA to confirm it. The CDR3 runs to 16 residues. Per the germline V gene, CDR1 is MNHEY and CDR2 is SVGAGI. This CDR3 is CASSYRTSGNDNEQFF.

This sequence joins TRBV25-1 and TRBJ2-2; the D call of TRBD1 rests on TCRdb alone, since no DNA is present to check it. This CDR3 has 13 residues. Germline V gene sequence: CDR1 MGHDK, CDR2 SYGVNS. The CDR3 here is CASGPGGTGELFF.

CDR3 sequence reads: CASSKQKTASAEAFF. The J gene is TRBJ1-1, the V gene TRBV6-1; there is no DNA to check the TCRdb D call of TRBD1. There are 15 residues in the CDR3. Germline V CDR1 and CDR2: MNHNS, SASEGT.

The CDR3 here is CASSQIQGTGELFF. This rearrangement joins TRBV4-1 to TRBJ2-2; there is no DNA to check the TCRdb D call of TRBD1. Germline CDR1 MGHRA, CDR2 YSYEKL. CDR3 length: 14 residues.

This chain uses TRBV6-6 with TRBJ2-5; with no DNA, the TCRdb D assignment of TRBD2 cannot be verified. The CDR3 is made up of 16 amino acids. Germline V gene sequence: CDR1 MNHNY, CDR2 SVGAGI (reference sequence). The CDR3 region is CASNRERAGPKETQYF.

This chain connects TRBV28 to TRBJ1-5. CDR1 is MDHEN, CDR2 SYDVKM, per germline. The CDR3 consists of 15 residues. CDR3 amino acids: CASSARGSYYQPQHF.

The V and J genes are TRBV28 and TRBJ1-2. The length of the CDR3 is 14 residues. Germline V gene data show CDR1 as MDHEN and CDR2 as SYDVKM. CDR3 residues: CASSQRWEKFGYTF.

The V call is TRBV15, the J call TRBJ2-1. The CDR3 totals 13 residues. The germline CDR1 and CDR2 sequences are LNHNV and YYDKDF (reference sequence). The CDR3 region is CATSSNSYNEQFF.

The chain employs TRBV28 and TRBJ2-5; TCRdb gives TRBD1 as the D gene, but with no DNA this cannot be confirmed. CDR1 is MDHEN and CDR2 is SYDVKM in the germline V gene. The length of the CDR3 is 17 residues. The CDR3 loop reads CASSSLNNIRGPETQYF.

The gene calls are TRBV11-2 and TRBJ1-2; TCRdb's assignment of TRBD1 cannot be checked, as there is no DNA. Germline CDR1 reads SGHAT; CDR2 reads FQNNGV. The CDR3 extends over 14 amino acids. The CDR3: CASTGDRAGYGYTF.

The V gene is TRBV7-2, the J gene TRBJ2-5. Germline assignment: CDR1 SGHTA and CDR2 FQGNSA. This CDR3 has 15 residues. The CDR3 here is CASSYIFRSGETQYF. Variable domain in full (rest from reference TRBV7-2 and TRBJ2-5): GAGVSQSPSNKVTEKGKDVELRCDPISGHTALYWYRQSLGQGLEFLIYFQGNSAPDKSGLPSDRFSAERTGGSVSTLTIQRTQQEDSAVYLCASSYIFRSGETQYFGPGTRLLVL.

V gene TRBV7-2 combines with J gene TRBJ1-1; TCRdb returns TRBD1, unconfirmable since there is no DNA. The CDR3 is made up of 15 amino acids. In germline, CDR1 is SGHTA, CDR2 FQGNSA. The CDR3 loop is CASSLEGGPYTEAFF.

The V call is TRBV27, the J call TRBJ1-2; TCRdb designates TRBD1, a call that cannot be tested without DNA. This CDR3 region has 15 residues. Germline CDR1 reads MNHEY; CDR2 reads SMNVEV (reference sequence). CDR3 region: CASSSLLSASYGYTF.

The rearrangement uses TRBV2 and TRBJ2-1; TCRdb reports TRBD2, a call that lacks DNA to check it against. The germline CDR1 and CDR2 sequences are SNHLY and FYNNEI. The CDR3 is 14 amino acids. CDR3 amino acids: CASSPFLAGGEQFF. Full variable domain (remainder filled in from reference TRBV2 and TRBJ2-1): EPEVTQTPSHQVTQMGQEVILRCVPISNHLYFYWYRQILGQKVEFLVSFYNNEISEKSEIFDDQFSVERPDGSNFTLKIRSTKLEDSAMYFCASSPFLAGGEQFFGPGTRLTVL.

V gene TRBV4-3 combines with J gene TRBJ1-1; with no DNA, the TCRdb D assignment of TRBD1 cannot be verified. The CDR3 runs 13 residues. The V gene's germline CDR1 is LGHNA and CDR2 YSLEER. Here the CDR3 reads CASSQIGGTEAFF.

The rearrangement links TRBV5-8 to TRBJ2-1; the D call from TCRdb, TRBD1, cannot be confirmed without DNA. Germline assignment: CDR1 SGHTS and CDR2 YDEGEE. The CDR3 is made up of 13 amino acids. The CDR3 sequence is CASRGGAFLEQFF.